One sample yielded the 2 T cell receptor beta chains listed below, sequenced in a study of a mutant IDH1 vaccine in newly diagnosed glioma. Antigens of these TCRs are unknown. Time point in this sample: week 5, during vaccination. Vaccination comprised doses that each held 300 ug of mutant IDH1 20-mer peptide, plus topical imiquimod. Sequencing was performed with immunoSEQ multiplex PCR; in TCRdb, only in-frame clones are kept and a portion is missing. The sample has just under 80,000 clones, 91% seen once; the top ten hold 0.56%. The sample was PBMCs, taken from a glioma patient whose treatment included an IDH1 peptide vaccine. The receptor source for this set is a woman aged 45-65 years with glioma.

J is TRBJ2-5 and V is TRBV7-9; 8 bases align to TRBD2. The CDR3 has 15 amino acids. The ends lost 6 bases at V and 4 bases at J; junction bases unmatched: 10. Germline CDR1 is SEHNR and CDR2 is FQNEAQ (reference sequence). CDR3 DNA sequence: TGTGCCAGCAGGTCCAAGCGGGAGTTGGGAGAGACCCAGTACTTC. Protein product: CASRSKRELGETQYF. The whole variable domain, filled in from reference TRBV7-9 and TRBJ2-5, reads DTGVSQNPRHKITKRGQNVTFRCDPISEHNRLYWYRQTLGQGPEFLTYFQNEAQLEKSRLLSDRFSAERPKGSFSTLEIQRTEQGDSAMYLCASRSKRELGETQYFGPGTRLLVL.

This rearrangement joins TRBV14 to TRBJ2-3; D unresolved. This CDR3 spans 12 amino acids. The germline V and J ends were trimmed by 6 bases and 4 bases, with 8 bases remaining between them. The germline V gene has CDR1 SGHDN and CDR2 FVKESK. In nucleotides, the CDR3 is TGTGCCAGCAGTCCTCGCCCAGATACGCAGTATTTT. It codes for CASSPRPDTQYF. Full variable domain (missing parts from reference TRBV14 and TRBJ2-3): EAGVTQFPSHSVIEKGQTVTLRCDPISGHDNLYWYRRVMGKEIKFLLHFVKESKQDESGMPNNRFLAERTGGTYSTLKVQPAELEDSGVYFCASSPRPDTQYFGPGTRLTVL.